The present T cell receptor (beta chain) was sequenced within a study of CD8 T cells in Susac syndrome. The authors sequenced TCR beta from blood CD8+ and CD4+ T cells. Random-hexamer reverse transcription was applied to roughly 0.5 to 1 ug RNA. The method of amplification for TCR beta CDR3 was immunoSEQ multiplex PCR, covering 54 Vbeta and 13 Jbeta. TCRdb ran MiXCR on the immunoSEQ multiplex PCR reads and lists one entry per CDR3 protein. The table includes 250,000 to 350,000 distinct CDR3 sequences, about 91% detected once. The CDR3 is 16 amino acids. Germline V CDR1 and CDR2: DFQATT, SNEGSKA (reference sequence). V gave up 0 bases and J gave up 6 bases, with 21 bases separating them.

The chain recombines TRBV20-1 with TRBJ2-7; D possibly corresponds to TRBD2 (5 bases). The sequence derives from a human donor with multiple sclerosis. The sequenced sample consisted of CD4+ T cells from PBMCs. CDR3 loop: CSARDMFARGRAEQYF. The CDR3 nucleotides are TGCAGTGCTAGAGATATGTTCGCCCGGGGTCGAGCCGAGCAGTACTTC.